Listed below are T cell receptor beta chains from one sample, sequenced in a study of blood T cells in healthy people across ages. One entry per CDR3 protein, called by TCRdb with MiXCR from the 5' RACE reads. This table has 650,000 to 1,000,000 distinct CDR3 sequences, roughly 35% appearing once. Sequenced sample: blood. Receptors were obtained from a man aged 18-30 years in good health. Both conserved end residues are part of each CDR3. A D gene is named only where the DNA matches it firmly. Size is stated for part of the rows, as once, few or many counts, or as a class when the clone is expanded.

.	TRBD1	TRBV12-3/TRBV12-4	16	TRBJ1-2	TGTGCCAGCAGTTTATTTCGGAAACAGGGGCAGGATGGCTACACCTTC	CASSLFRKQGQDGYTF
.	.	TRBV4-3	14	TRBJ2-3	TGCGCCAGCAGCCAAGAGTGGGGCCAAGATACGCAGTATTTT	CASSQEWGQDTQYF
few	TRBD1	TRBV7-3	15	TRBJ2-3	TGTGCCAGCAGCCCACCCGGACAGGGGGCAGATACGCAGTATTTT	CASSPPGQGADTQYF
few	.	TRBV25-1	15	TRBJ2-5	TGTGCCAGCAGCAATAAGGGCAGATACCAAGAGACCCAGTACTTC	CASSNKGRYQETQYF
.	TRBD1	TRBV20-1	17	TRBJ1-4	TGCAGTGCTCAAGAGATAAAAACAGGGGCCGTTAATGAAAAACTGTTTTTT	CSAQEIKTGAVNEKLFF
many	.	TRBV20-1	11	TRBJ2-7	TGCAGTGCTAGAGAAGTGAGCGAGCAGTACTTC	CSAREVSEQYF
few	.	TRBV5-5	17	TRBJ2-5	TGTGCCAGCAGCTTGTCGACAGGCGGACTGCCGGGTGAGACCCAGTACTTC	CASSLSTGGLPGETQYF
few	TRBD2	TRBV28	13	TRBJ2-3	TGTGCCGGGCGGACTAGCGGGGGGCTTACGCAGTATTTT	CAGRTSGGLTQYF
many	.	TRBV7-9	14	TRBJ2-7	TGTGCCAGCAGCCCCCCCTGGGCCAAAGACGAGCAGTACTTC	CASSPPWAKDEQYF
.	.	TRBV9	16	TRBJ2-3	TGTGCCAGCAGCCCCCACCGGGTAGCCGGGGCAGATACGCAGTATTTT	CASSPHRVAGADTQYF
few	.	TRBV2	14	TRBJ2-5	TGTGCCAGCAGGAATGTCCCACGCCAAGAGACCCAGTACTTC	CASRNVPRQETQYF
.	TRBD1	TRBV6-2/TRBV6-3	15	TRBJ2-7	TGTGCCAGCAGTTACCGCGACAGGGACCCCTACGAGCAGTACTTC	CASSYRDRDPYEQYF
many	.	TRBV10-3	14	TRBJ2-7	TGTGCCATCAGGGGACCTCAGCTATCCTACGAGCAGTACTTC	CAIRGPQLSYEQYF
.	.	TRBV6-2/TRBV6-3	12	TRBJ2-7	TGTGCCAGCAGTTACGGAGTCTACGAGCAGTACTTC	CASSYGVYEQYF
.	.	TRBV4-3	14	TRBJ1-1	TGCGCCAGCAGCCAAGAGAGAGGGAACTATGAAGCTTTCTTT	CASSQERGNYEAFF
.	.	TRBV4-1	14	TRBJ2-7	TGCGCCAGCAGCCAAGAGCTTGGCACCTACGAGCAGTACTTC	CASSQELGTYEQYF
.	TRBD2	TRBV20-1	15	TRBJ2-5	TGCAGTGCTAGAGTCAGCGGGGGGACCCAAGAGACCCAGTACTTC	CSARVSGGTQETQYF
many	.	TRBV30	12	TRBJ1-2	TGTGCCTGGAGTGTAATGGGTTATGGCTACACCTTC	CAWSVMGYGYTF
few	.	TRBV12-3/TRBV12-4	16	TRBJ2-1	TGTGCCAGCAGTTCACCCGATAAACAGGCTTCCGGTGAGCAGTTCTTC	CASSSPDKQASGEQFF
.	.	TRBV4-2	16	TRBJ1-5	TGTGCCAGCAGCCAAGAACCTGGGCACAGCAATCAGCCCCAGCATTTT	CASSQEPGHSNQPQHF
.	TRBD1	TRBV7-6	15	TRBJ2-7	TGTGCCAGCAGTTACCGGACAGGGGGATCCTACGAGCAGTACTTC	CASSYRTGGSYEQYF
few	.	TRBV7-2	13	TRBJ2-3	TGTGCCAGCGAAATGCGGGGCGCAGATACGCAGTATTTT	CASEMRGADTQYF
.	.	TRBV3-1	14	TRBJ1-5	TGTGCCAGCAGCCCCAGTGGAGCCACACAGCCCCAGCATTTT	CASSPSGATQPQHF
.	.	TRBV29-1	13	TRBJ2-1	TGCAGCGTTGTGTCCAGGATGAACAATGAGCAGTTCTTC	CSVVSRMNNEQFF
.	.	TRBV9	16	TRBJ2-5	TGTGCCAGCAGCGTTCGGGGCAGGGGAAACCAAGAGACCCAGTACTTC	CASSVRGRGNQETQYF
few	TRBD1	TRBV7-2	13	TRBJ1-1	TGTGCCAGCAGCGCAGGGGGGACGATGCGAGCTTTCTTT	CASSAGGTMRAFF
few	.	TRBV6-6	14	TRBJ2-5	TGTGCCAGCAGTTTTCACAGGGCCCAAGAGACCCAGTACTTC	CASSFHRAQETQYF
few	.	TRBV5-6	15	TRBJ2-3	TGTGCCAGCAGGGTCCGGGAACCGAGCACAGATACGCAGTATTTT	CASRVREPSTDTQYF
.	.	TRBV7-9	10	TRBJ2-7	TGTGCCAGTGGTATCAATGAGCAGTACTTC	CASGINEQYF